Listed below are T cell receptor beta chains from one sample, sequenced in a study of T cells after yellow fever vaccination. TCRdb reprocessed the 5' RACE reads via MiXCR and lists one record per CDR3 protein. The sample yields roughly 520,000 distinct CDR3 sequences, about a fifth seen once. Material: PBMCs, obtained 20 to 25 days after the first yellow fever vaccination. Receptors were obtained from a man aged 18-30 years who received the YFV17D yellow fever vaccine. Both conserved end residues are trimmed from each CDR3.

V gene	J gene	CDR3 protein
TRBV20-1	TRBJ2-5	SARFVARGAKRTQY
TRBV10-3	TRBJ1-1	AISRDTNTEAF
TRBV7-6	TRBJ1-1	ASSKSGSTEAF
TRBV24-1	TRBJ2-2	ATSDFISGGTSLNTGELF
TRBV7-8	TRBJ2-2	ASTAGLAATGELF
TRBV10-3	TRBJ2-7	AISPGTGGHEQY
TRBV12-3/TRBV12-4	TRBJ1-1	ASSFSDTPNTEAF
TRBV11-2	TRBJ1-5	ASSLLRTRGISNQPQH
TRBV6-2/TRBV6-3	TRBJ1-6	ASNGQKNSPLH
TRBV7-2	TRBJ2-3	ASSLGLAGYRDTQY
TRBV9	TRBJ2-1	ASSGLAGGPHEQF
TRBV2	TRBJ2-3	ASQVIASTDTQY
TRBV4-3	TRBJ2-7	ASSQDGTGGIREQY
TRBV5-1	TRBJ2-7	ASSSQRGAAYEQY
TRBV12-3/TRBV12-4	TRBJ2-2	ASTNRGSNTGELF
TRBV7-2	TRBJ2-3	ASSHGLAGPSTDTQY
TRBV5-1	TRBJ1-6	ASSLTGTLPSPLH
TRBV7-2	TRBJ2-2	ASSFPGQGKTGELF
TRBV30	TRBJ2-3	AWSIVSTDTQY
TRBV7-6	TRBJ1-4	ASSFGQGAFLF
TRBV28	TRBJ2-6	ASSLPRGRGANVLT
TRBV5-4	TRBJ2-3	ASSSRGAVTDTQY